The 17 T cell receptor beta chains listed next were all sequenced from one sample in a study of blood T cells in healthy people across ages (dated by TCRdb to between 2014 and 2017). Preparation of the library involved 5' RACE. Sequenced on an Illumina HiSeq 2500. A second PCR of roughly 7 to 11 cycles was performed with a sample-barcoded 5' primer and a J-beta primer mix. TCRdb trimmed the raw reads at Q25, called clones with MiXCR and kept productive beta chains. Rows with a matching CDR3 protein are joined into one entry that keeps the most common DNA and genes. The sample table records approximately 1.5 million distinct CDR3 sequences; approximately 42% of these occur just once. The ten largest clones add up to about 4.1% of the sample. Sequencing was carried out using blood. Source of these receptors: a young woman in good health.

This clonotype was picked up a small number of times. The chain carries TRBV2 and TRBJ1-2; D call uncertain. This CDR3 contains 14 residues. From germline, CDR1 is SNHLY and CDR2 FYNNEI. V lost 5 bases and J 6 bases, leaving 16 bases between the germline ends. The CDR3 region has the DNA TGTGCCAGCAGTCTCAGGACTACGGCGGATGGCTACACCTTC. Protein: CASSLRTTADGYTF.

The CDR3 here is CASSLARAPLYTF. CDR3 DNA sequence: TGTGCCAGCAGCTTGGCCAGGGCCCCCCTTTACACCTTC. This chain links TRBV5-5 with TRBJ1-2; weak D call: TRBD1 (5 bases). The CDR3 has 13 amino acids. Germline V gene sequence: CDR1 SGHKS, CDR2 YYEKEE (reference sequence). Trimming shortened V by 0 bases and J by 11 bases, and 14 bases separated the two germline ends.

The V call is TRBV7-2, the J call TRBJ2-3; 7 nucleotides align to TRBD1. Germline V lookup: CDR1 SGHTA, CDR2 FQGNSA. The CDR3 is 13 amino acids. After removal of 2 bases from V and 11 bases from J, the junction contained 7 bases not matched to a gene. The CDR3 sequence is CASSLPTGLGQYF. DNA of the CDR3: TGTGCCAGCAGCTTACCGACAGGGTTAGGGCAGTATTTT.

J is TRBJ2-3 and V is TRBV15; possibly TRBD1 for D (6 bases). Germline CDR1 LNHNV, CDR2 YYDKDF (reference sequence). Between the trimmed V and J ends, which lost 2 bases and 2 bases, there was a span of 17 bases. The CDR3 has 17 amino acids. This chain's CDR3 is CATSRSNTGSLTDTQYF. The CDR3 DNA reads TGTGCCACCAGCAGATCTAATACAGGGTCCCTCACAGATACGCAGTATTTT.

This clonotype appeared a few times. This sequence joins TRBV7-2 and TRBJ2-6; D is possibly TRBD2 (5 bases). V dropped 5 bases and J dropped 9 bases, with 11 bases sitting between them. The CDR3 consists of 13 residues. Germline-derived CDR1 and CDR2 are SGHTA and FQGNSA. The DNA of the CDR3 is TGTGCCAGCAGCACTTTAAGCGGCAACGTCCTGACTTTC. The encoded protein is CASSTLSGNVLTF. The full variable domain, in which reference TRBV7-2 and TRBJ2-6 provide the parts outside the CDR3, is GAGVSQSPSNKVTEKGKDVELRCDPISGHTALYWYRQSLGQGLEFLIYFQGNSAPDKSGLPSDRFSAERTGGSVSTLTIQRTQQEDSAVYLCASSTLSGNVLTFGAGSRLTVL.

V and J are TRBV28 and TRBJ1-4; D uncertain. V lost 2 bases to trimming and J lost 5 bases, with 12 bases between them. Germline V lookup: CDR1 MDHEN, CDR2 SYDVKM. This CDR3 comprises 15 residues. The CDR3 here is CASSLIGRGNEKLFF. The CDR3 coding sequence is TGTGCCAGCAGTTTAATAGGGAGAGGGAATGAAAAACTGTTTTTT.

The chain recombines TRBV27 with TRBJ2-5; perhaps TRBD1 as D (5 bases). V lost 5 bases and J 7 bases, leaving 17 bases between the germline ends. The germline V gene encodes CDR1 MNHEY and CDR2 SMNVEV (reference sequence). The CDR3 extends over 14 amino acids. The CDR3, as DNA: TGTGCCAGCAGTCCCCATAGGGGCGTGGGGACCCAGTACTTC. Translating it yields CASSPHRGVGTQYF.

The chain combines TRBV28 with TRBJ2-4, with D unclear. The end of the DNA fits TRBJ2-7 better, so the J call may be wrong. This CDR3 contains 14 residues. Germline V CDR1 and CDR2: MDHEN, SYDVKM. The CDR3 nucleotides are TGTGCCAGCAGTCCTCTGGGAAACGGCTACGAGCAGTACTTC. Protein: CASSPLGNGYEQYF.

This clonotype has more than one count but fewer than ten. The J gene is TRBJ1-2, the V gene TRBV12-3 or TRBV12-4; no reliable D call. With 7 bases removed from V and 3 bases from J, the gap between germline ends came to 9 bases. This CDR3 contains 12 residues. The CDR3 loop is CASTPLDYGYTF. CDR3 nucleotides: TGTGCCAGCACCCCATTGGACTATGGCTACACCTTC.

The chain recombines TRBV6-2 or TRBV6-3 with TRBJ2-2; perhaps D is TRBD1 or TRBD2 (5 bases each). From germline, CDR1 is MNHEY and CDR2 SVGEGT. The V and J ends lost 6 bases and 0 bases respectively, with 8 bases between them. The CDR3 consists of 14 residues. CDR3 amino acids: CASSWGSNTGELFF. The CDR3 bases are TGTGCCAGCAGCTGGGGGTCGAACACCGGGGAGCTGTTTTTT.

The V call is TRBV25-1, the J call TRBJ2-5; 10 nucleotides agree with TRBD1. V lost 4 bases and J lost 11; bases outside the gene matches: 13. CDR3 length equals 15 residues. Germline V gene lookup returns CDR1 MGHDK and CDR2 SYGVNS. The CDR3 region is CASSARTGGLSEQYF. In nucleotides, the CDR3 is TGTGCCAGCAGTGCCCGGACAGGGGGTCTGAGTGAGCAGTACTTC. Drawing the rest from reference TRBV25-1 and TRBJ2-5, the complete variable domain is EADIYQTPRYLVIGTGKKITLECSQTMGHDKMYWYQQDPGMELHLIHYSYGVNSTEKGDLSSESTVSRIRTEHFPLTLESARPSHTSQYLCASSARTGGLSEQYFGPGTRLLVL.

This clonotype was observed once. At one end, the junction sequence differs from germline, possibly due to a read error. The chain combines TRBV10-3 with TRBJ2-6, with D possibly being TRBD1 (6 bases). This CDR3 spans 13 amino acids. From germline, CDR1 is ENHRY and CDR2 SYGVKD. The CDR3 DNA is TGTGCCACCAGGGGCTCTGGGGCCGACGTCCTGACTTTC. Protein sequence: CATRGSGADVLTF.

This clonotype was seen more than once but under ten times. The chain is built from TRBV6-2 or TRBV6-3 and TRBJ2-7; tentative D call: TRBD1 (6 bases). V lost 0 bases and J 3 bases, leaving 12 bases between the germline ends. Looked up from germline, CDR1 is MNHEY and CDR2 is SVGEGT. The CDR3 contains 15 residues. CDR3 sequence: CASSYSAGAYYEQYF. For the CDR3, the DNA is TGTGCCAGCAGTTACTCTGCAGGGGCCTACTACGAGCAGTACTTC.

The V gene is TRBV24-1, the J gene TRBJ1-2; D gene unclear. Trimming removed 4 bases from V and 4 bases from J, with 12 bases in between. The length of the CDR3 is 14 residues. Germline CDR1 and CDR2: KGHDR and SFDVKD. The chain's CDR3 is CATSEPPATYGYTF. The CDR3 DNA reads TGTGCCACCAGTGAACCCCCGGCTACCTATGGCTACACCTTC.

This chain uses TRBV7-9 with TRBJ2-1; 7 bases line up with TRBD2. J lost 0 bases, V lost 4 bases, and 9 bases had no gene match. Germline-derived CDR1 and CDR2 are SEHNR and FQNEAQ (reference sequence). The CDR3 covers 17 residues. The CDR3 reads CASSSWGAGFSYNEQFF. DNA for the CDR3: TGTGCCAGCAGCTCCTGGGGAGCGGGGTTCTCCTACAATGAGCAGTTCTTC.

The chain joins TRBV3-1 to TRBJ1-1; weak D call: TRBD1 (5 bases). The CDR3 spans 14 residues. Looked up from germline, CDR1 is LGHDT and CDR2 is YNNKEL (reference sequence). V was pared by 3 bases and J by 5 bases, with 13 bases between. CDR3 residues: CASSQDRRGTEAFF. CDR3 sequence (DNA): TGTGCCAGCAGCCAGGATCGTAGGGGAACTGAAGCTTTCTTT. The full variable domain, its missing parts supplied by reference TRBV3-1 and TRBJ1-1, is DTAVSQTPKYLVTQMGNDKSIKCEQNLGHDTMYWYKQDSKKFLKIMFSYNNKELIINETVPNRFSPKSPDKAHLNLHINSLELGDSAVYFCASSQDRRGTEAFFGQGTRLTVV.

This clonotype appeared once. The CDR3 region has the DNA TGCAGTGCTAGAGAGAAACAGGGGCGGGAGACCCAGTACTTC. It translates to CSAREKQGRETQYF. The chain combines TRBV20-1 with TRBJ2-4; 7 bases are shared with TRBD1. The end of the DNA aligns better with TRBJ2-5, so the J call may be wrong. The CDR3 consists of 14 residues. Germline V gives CDR1 DFQATT, CDR2 SNEGSKA (reference sequence).